These 9 T cell receptor beta chains were sequenced from one sample in a study of T cell changes during pregnancy in multiple sclerosis. Using immunoSEQ multiplex PCR, the repertoire was profiled, and TCRdb retains in-frame clones only, with some absent. The data show 25,000 to 40,000 clones, with 87% seen just once and around 8.2% held by the top ten. The sequencing used CD8+ T cells from peripheral blood mononuclear cells, collected before pregnancy. All receptors come from a female donor with multiple sclerosis, enrolled in a pregnancy study.

The chain recombines TRBV9 with TRBJ2-1; TRBD1 matches at 7 bases. Germline V gene sequence: CDR1 SGDLS, CDR2 YYNGEE. V lost 3 bases to trimming and J lost 0 bases; unmatched junction nucleotides: 9. This CDR3 is built from 17 residues. CDR3 residues: CASSAAQGGSSYNEQFF. As DNA, the CDR3 is TGTGCCAGCAGCGCCGCCCAAGGGGGCAGCTCCTACAATGAGCAGTTCTTC.

The chain combines TRBV28 with TRBJ2-2; TRBD1 might be the D (6 bases). V lost 4 bases and J lost 1, with 10 bases in between. Germline loops: CDR1 MDHEN, CDR2 SYDVKM. The CDR3 has 15 residues. CDR3 nucleotides: TGTGCCAGCAGTTCCTCGGGACAGAACACCGGGGAGCTGTTTTTT. This codes for CASSSSGQNTGELFF.

This sequence joins TRBV4-1 and TRBJ2-7; tentative D call: TRBD1 (6 bases). V shed 0 bases and J shed 2 bases, with 14 bases lying between them. The CDR3 is 16 amino acids. Germline V gene lookup returns CDR1 MGHRA and CDR2 YSYEKL. The DNA for the CDR3 is TGCGCCAGCAGCCAAGATGGTCAGGGGCTGACCTACGAGCAGTACTTC. It encodes CASSQDGQGLTYEQYF.

The gene calls are TRBV6-5 and TRBJ2-7; 10 bases fit TRBD1. Germline V gives CDR1 MNHEY, CDR2 SVGAGI. The CDR3 is 15 amino acids. Trimming at V came to 5 bases and at J to 4 bases, leaving 8 bases not matched to a gene. The CDR3 sequence: CASSPRDRGFYEQYF. CDR3 bases: TGTGCCAGCAGTCCCCGGGACAGGGGTTTTTACGAGCAGTACTTC.

The chain carries TRBV10-2 and TRBJ2-1; D possibly corresponds to TRBD2 (6 bases). V was clipped by 7 bases and J by 4 bases, with 11 bases between them. Germline loops: CDR1 WSHSY, CDR2 SAAADI. There are 13 residues in the CDR3. The CDR3 sequence: CASIGGSYNEQFF. The CDR3 bases are TGCGCCAGCATTGGGGGGAGTTACAATGAGCAGTTCTTC.

The chain employs TRBV10-3 and TRBJ2-7, with 7 bases identical to TRBD1. CDR1 is ENHRY and CDR2 is SYGVKD in the germline V gene. This CDR3 has 13 amino acids. V lost 8 bases, J lost 2 bases, and 6 bases stayed unmatched. CDR3 residues: CAISTTGTYEQYF. DNA for the CDR3: TGTGCCATCTCCACGACAGGGACCTACGAGCAGTACTTC.

The chain couples TRBV27 to TRBJ2-5; 10 bases fit TRBD2. The ends lost 4 bases at V and 5 bases at J; junction bases unmatched: 7. Germline V gene sequence: CDR1 MNHEY, CDR2 SMNVEV (reference sequence). The CDR3 has 15 amino acids. DNA of the CDR3: TGTGCCAGCAGTTGGAGCGGGGGGGCCGGGGAGACCCAGTACTTC. Encoded protein: CASSWSGGAGETQYF.

The genes are TRBV30 and TRBJ1-6, with a tentative D call TRBD1 (6 bases). V lost 2 bases to trimming and J lost 7 bases, with 12 bases between them. CDR1 and CDR2 from the germline V gene are GTSNPN and SVGIG (reference sequence). The CDR3 totals 14 residues. CDR3 amino acids: CAWSMGAGNSPLHF. In DNA, the CDR3 is TGTGCCTGGAGTATGGGGGCTGGAAATTCACCCCTCCACTTT.

V is TRBV11-3 and J is TRBJ2-1; 11 bases are shared with TRBD1. Germline CDR1 reads SGHNT; CDR2 reads YENEEA. The ends lost 2 bases at V and 8 bases at J; junction bases unmatched: 8. The CDR3 totals 16 residues. DNA of the CDR3: TGTGCCAGCAGCTTACTAGGACAGGGGGCATATCATGAGCAGTTCTTC. Translation gives CASSLLGQGAYHEQFF. Full variable domain (outside the CDR3, taken from reference TRBV11-3 and TRBJ2-1): EAGVVQSPRYKIIEKKQPVAFWCNPISGHNTLYWYLQNLGQGPELLIRYENEEAVDDSQLPKDRFSAERLKGVDSTLKIQPAELGDSAVYLCASSLLGQGAYHEQFFGPGTRLTVL.